Listed below are T cell receptor beta chains from one sample, sequenced in a study of cytomegalovirus exposure and HLA in healthy donors. Generated by immunoSEQ multiplex PCR, the TCRdb table keeps only in-frame clones and is missing some. In the table there are about 100,000 clones, around 77% of which are singletons. Sequenced sample: PBMCs. Receptors originate from a male donor in good health and CMV-seronegative. The CDR3 runs from the conserved cysteine through the conserved F or W. A clone size is listed for some rows: how often the clone was seen (once, few, many), or a class if it is expanded.

TRBV6-5	NA	TRBJ2-1	CASSYSPGGRYNEQFF
TRBV19	NA	TRBJ1-5	CASSKSPRSNQPQHF
TRBV11-2	NA	TRBJ2-2	CASSSFPAGDTGELFF
TRBV15	NA	TRBJ2-1	CATSYLVPLQSYNEQFF
TRBV5-1	NA	TRBJ2-5	CASTRLLAPQETQYF
TRBV19	once	TRBJ1-1	CASSIGIGRADTEAFF
TRBV18	NA	TRBJ1-3	CASSTSAGPGNTIYF
TRBV27	NA	TRBJ2-7	CASSLSGWGPDEEQYF
TRBV4-2	few	TRBJ2-6	CASSQERGSGANVLTF
TRBV15	NA	TRBJ1-2	CATSRDRGNYGYTF
TRBV28	NA	TRBJ1-5	CASSSGQGKQNQPQHF
TRBV6-5	few	TRBJ2-5	CASSYSRGRKTQYF
TRBV5-1	NA	TRBJ1-1	CASSGGDVRGTEAFF
TRBV11-3	NA	TRBJ2-7	CASRVNRAYF
TRBV28	NA	TRBJ1-2	CASSPAGTGSGGYTF
TRBV6-4	NA	TRBJ1-1	CASSKQGVTQAFF
TRBV6-4	NA	TRBJ1-5	CASTGQGANQPQHF
TRBV6-5	NA	TRBJ1-2	CASISPGKTDGYTF
TRBV6-5	NA	TRBJ1-2	CASSYTVGGKGYGYTF
TRBV7-6	NA	TRBJ2-7	CASSAPGQAYEQYF
TRBV30	NA	TRBJ1-1	CAWGQNNTVAFF
TRBV6-5	NA	TRBJ1-4	CASREQGWISEKLFF
TRBV7-9	NA	NA	CASSGKETSGRNYEQYF
TRBV7-8	NA	TRBJ2-7	CASSPPGTALGYEQYF
TRBV5-5	once	TRBJ2-7	CASSLVPGGYEQYF
TRBV28	few	TRBJ1-5	CASSLYRPIGGQHF
TRBV19	once	TRBJ1-5	CASGTGLSNQPQHF
TRBV7-9	NA	TRBJ1-1	CASSSRRENTEAFF
TRBV19	once	TRBJ2-5	CASSNSVSKYF
TRBV19	NA	TRBJ1-5	CASSPETGGMGNQPQHF
TRBV10-3	NA	TRBJ1-5	CAIRGQGDGNQPQHF
TRBV27	few	TRBJ1-1	CASSLSSVSSTEAFF
TRBV30	NA	TRBJ2-1	CAWAPLRGGNEQFF
TRBV7-6	NA	TRBJ2-7	CASSVAGTGPFYEQYF
TRBV29-1	NA	TRBJ1-1	CSVGDRWNTEAFF
TRBV2	NA	TRBJ1-1	CATPRTENTEAFF
TRBV28	NA	TRBJ1-2	CGTEGTNYGYTF
TRBV6-5	NA	TRBJ2-7	CASSHEGARAYEQYF
TRBV20-1	NA	TRBJ2-1	CGGSLSNEQFF
TRBV7-9	once	TRBJ2-1	CASSPVADEQFF
TRBV9	NA	TRBJ2-1	CASSLGLAGGDEQFF
TRBV5-1	NA	TRBJ2-1	CASSLGPGVNEQFF
TRBV15	NA	TRBJ2-7	CATSRGHRDRVLEQYF
TRBV5-4	NA	TRBJ2-3	CASSIGLAGSDTQYF
TRBV7-8	few	TRBJ1-1	CASSLVLLTGGRTEAFF
TRBV5-1	NA	TRBJ1-1	CASAGTGGGAEAFF
TRBV7-9	NA	TRBJ1-2	CASSRQGADYGYTF
TRBV6-1	NA	TRBJ2-1	CASSEGGLGSNEQFF
TRBV5-1	few	TRBJ1-2	CASSFGKDGYTF
TRBV5-4	once	TRBJ2-7	CASSLSGAGRYEQYF
TRBV5-4	NA	TRBJ2-1	CASSLAAGLYYNEQFF
TRBV2	few	TRBJ2-1	CASSEAGLASMSYNEQFF